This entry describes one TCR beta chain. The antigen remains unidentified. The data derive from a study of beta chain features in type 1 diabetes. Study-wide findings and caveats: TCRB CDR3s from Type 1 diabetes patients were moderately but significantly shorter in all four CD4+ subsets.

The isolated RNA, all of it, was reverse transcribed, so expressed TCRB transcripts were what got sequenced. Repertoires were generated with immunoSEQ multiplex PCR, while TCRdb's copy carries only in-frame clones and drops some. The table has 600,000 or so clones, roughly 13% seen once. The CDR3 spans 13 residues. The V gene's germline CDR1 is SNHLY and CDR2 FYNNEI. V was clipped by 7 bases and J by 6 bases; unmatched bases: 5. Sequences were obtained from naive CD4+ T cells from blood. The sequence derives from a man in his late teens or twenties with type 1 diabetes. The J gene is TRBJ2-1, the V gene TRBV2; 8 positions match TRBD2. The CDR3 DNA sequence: TGTGCCAGCACAGGACTAGCCTCCAATGAGCAGTTCTTC. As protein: CASTGLASNEQFF.